A single sample gave rise to the 15 T cell receptor beta chains below, sequenced in a study of blood T cell repertoires in COVID-19 (dated by TCRdb to 2018 to 2021). Libraries were constructed by the immunoSEQ multiplex PCR assay. The source is immuneACCESS, and TCRdb retained only in-frame sequences with V and J called. Part of the clones is not carried over; for the studies checked, unresolved V genes explain less than half of this, and the remainder is unexplained. This sample comprises a few hundred thousand clones, approximately 90% of them detected only once. The top ten clones comprise about 1.6% of the sample. What was sequenced was PBMCs or T cells enriched from blood (not recorded which). These receptors all stem from a man aged 40-49 years who had recovered from COVID-19.

This rearrangement joins TRBV5-1 to TRBJ1-6, with 8 bases identical to TRBD1. The trim removed 3 bases at V and 7 bases at J, leaving 9 bases unmatched. Germline assignment: CDR1 SGHRS and CDR2 YFSETQ. The CDR3 totals 16 residues. The CDR3 DNA reads TGCGCCAGCAGCTCGGACAGGGTACGTTCCAATTCACCCCTCCACTTT. Translated, it gives CASSSDRVRSNSPLHF.

CDR3 region: CASSQRAGSETQYF. The DNA of the CDR3 is TGCGCCAGCAGCCAGCGAGCGGGGAGTGAGACCCAGTACTTC. V gene TRBV4-1 combines with J gene TRBJ2-5; 7 positions agree with TRBD2. The V and J ends lost 3 bases and 5 bases, in that order; junction bases with no gene match: 6. CDR1 MGHRA and CDR2 YSYEKL come from the germline V gene. The CDR3 has 14 residues.

Concerning this clone itself: A read error may account for a junction end that differs from germline. The rearrangement joins TRBV19 to TRBJ2-7; 12 bases line up with TRBD2. The germline CDR1 and CDR2 sequences are LNHDA and SQIVND (reference sequence). The CDR3 sequence is 14 residues long. This chain's CDR3 is CASSTTSGGYEQYF. Written as DNA, the CDR3 is TGTGCCAGCAGTACGACTAGCGGGGGATACGAGCAGTACTTC.

The chain links TRBV28 to TRBJ2-7; the D gene is possibly TRBD2 (6 bases). CDR1 is MDHEN, CDR2 SYDVKM, per germline. V was clipped by 1 base and J by 3 bases, with 13 bases between them. This CDR3 contains 15 residues. The CDR3 sequence is CASSLSGRPLYEQYF. CDR3 sequence (DNA): TGTGCCAGCAGTTTATCCGGGAGACCCCTCTACGAGCAGTACTTC.

The chain employs TRBV2 and TRBJ2-1; 8 nucleotides align to TRBD2. This CDR3 comprises 15 residues. The germline CDR1 and CDR2 sequences are SNHLY and FYNNEI. Trimming removed 6 bases from V and 9 bases from J; junction bases left unmatched: 13. CDR3 sequence reads: CASSRTGGARAEQFF. The CDR3 bases are TGTGCCAGCAGCCGAACGGGGGGGGCACGGGCTGAGCAGTTCTTC.

The chain employs TRBV4-3 and TRBJ1-2; D possibly corresponds to TRBD1 (5 bases). CDR3 length equals 14 residues. The V end lost 0 bases, the J end lost 4 bases, and 9 bases lay between the germline ends. Germline V gene lookup returns CDR1 LGHNA and CDR2 YSLEER. The CDR3 protein is CASSQETAGYGYTF. CDR3 coding DNA: TGCGCCAGCAGCCAAGAGACAGCAGGCTATGGCTACACCTTC.

This clone was counted a single time. This chain uses TRBV20-1 with TRBJ2-3; no reliable D call. The germline V and J ends were trimmed by 6 bases and 2 bases, with 3 bases remaining between them. The CDR3 is made up of 10 amino acids. Per the germline V gene, CDR1 is DFQATT and CDR2 is SNEGSKA (reference sequence). The CDR3: CSALTDTQYF. The CDR3 bases are TGCAGTGCCCTCACAGATACGCAGTATTTT.

The gene calls are TRBV7-8 and TRBJ2-7; 7 bases are a match to TRBD2. Germline loops: CDR1 SGHVS, CDR2 FQNEAQ. V lost 6 bases to trimming and J lost 5 bases; unmatched junction nucleotides: 4. The CDR3 spans 12 residues. CDR3 sequence (DNA): TGTGCCAGCAGTCCAGGGAGGGACGAGCAGTACTTC. Encoded protein: CASSPGRDEQYF.

J is TRBJ2-7 and V is TRBV12-3 or TRBV12-4; D not resolved. V was cut by 5 bases and J by 4 bases, with 6 bases left in between. The CDR3 runs to 11 residues. CDR3 sequence: CASSALYEQYF. The CDR3 DNA reads TGTGCCAGCAGTGCGTTATACGAGCAGTACTTC.

The chain combines TRBV5-1 with TRBJ2-5, with TRBD2 as a possible D gene (7 bases). The germline CDR1 and CDR2 sequences are SGHRS and YFSETQ. Deletions cut 7 bases from V and 1 base from J, with 20 bases between. This CDR3 is 16 amino acids long. The CDR3 spells CASQGRGNARQETQYF. Written as DNA, the CDR3 is TGCGCCAGCCAGGGGCGGGGGAACGCCCGCCAAGAGACCCAGTACTTC.

The chain recombines TRBV6-5 with TRBJ2-3; TRBD1 agrees at 9 bases. Trimming took 5 bases from V and 3 from J; bases not matched to a gene: 3. The CDR3 is 14 residues long. The germline V gene encodes CDR1 MNHEY and CDR2 SVGAGI. CDR3 nucleotide sequence: TGTGCCAGCAGTCTACAGGGGGCAACAGATACGCAGTATTTT. This encodes CASSLQGATDTQYF.

The chain has TRBV19 and TRBJ1-1, with 8 bases lining up with TRBD1. V shed 11 bases and J 5 bases; nucleotides not matched to a gene: 10. The CDR3 has 13 amino acids. CDR1 and CDR2 (germline): LNHDA, SQIVND (reference sequence). In DNA form, the CDR3 reads TGTGCCTCCAGGACAGGGTACGGTACTGAAGCTTTCTTT. Translated: CASRTGYGTEAFF.

In DNA, the CDR3 is TGTGCCATCAGGGACAGTTACCAAGAGACCCAGTACTTC. Translation: CAIRDSYQETQYF. The rearrangement joins TRBV10-3 to TRBJ2-5; D is perhaps TRBD1 (6 bases). The CDR3 has 13 amino acids. Trimming removed 6 bases from V and 0 bases from J, with 8 bases in between. The V gene's germline CDR1 is ENHRY and CDR2 SYGVKD.

This chain joins TRBV9 and TRBJ2-3; 7 positions agree with TRBD2. V lost 2 bases to trimming and J lost 1 base; unmatched junction nucleotides: 19. CDR1 and CDR2 from the germline V gene are SGDLS and YYNGEE. The CDR3 has 20 residues. CDR3 amino acids: CASSVSTGGYLLRGTDTQYF. The CDR3 DNA reads TGTGCCAGCAGCGTCTCTACGGGGGGTTATTTACTTAGGGGCACAGATACGCAGTATTTT.

The gene calls are TRBV30 and TRBJ2-7, with 10 bases that match TRBD1. CDR1 GTSNPN and CDR2 SVGIG come from the germline V gene (reference sequence). Trimming cost V 3 bases and J 2 bases; bases outside gene matches: 4. CDR3 length: 14 residues. CDR3 nucleotide sequence: TGTGCCTGGAGCAGGGACAGGGGCACCTACGAGCAGTACTTC. As protein: CAWSRDRGTYEQYF.